Below, 27 T cell receptor beta chains from the same sample are listed, as sequenced in a study of blood T cell repertoires in COVID-19. The assay was immunoSEQ multiplex PCR, and TCRdb's table has in-frame clones only and misses some. The sample comprises almost 85,000 clones, around 89% of which are singletons, and 1.2% rests with the top ten. The sample taken for sequencing was PBMCs or T cells enriched from blood (not recorded which). Receptors were obtained from a woman between 50 and 59 years old with acute COVID-19.

The rearrangement links TRBV3-1 (or the pseudogene TRBV3-2) to TRBJ1-4; a weak D match, TRBD1 (5 bases). Germline V lookup: CDR1 LGHDT, CDR2 YNNKEL (reference sequence). The CDR3 covers 15 residues. Between the trimmed V and J ends, which lost 0 bases and 8 bases, there was a span of 13 bases. The CDR3 here is CASSQESGMYEKLFF. The CDR3 DNA sequence: TGTGCCAGCAGCCAAGAATCAGGGATGTACGAAAAACTGTTTTTT.

The chain recombines TRBV13 with TRBJ1-1, with 9 bases aligning to TRBD1. The length of the CDR3 is 13 residues. Looked up from germline, CDR1 is PRHDT and CDR2 is FYEKMQ (reference sequence). The V gene end was trimmed by 0 bases and the J gene end by 7 bases; junction bases not matched to a gene: 0. CDR3 residues: CASSLGGQGEAFF. The CDR3, as DNA: TGTGCCAGCAGCTTAGGGGGACAGGGTGAAGCTTTCTTT.

This clone was seen a handful of times. The gene calls are TRBV7-2 and TRBJ2-4; perhaps TRBD2 as D (6 bases). Trimming shortened V by 3 bases and J by 7 bases, and 13 bases separated the two germline ends. The CDR3 contains 14 residues. Germline values: CDR1 SGHTA, CDR2 FQGNSA. CDR3 region: CASSFYGSGNIQYF. The CDR3 DNA sequence: TGTGCCAGCAGCTTTTACGGGAGTGGGAACATTCAGTACTTC. Variable domain in full (rest from reference TRBV7-2 and TRBJ2-4): GAGVSQSPSNKVTEKGKDVELRCDPISGHTALYWYRQSLGQGLEFLIYFQGNSAPDKSGLPSDRFSAERTGGSVSTLTIQRTQQEDSAVYLCASSFYGSGNIQYFGAGTRLSVL.

The chain carries TRBV7-2 and TRBJ1-6; TRBD1 agrees at 7 bases. The germline V gene encodes CDR1 SGHTA and CDR2 FQGNSA. Trimming took 7 bases from V and 2 from J; bases not matched to a gene: 5. CDR3 length equals 15 residues. DNA of the CDR3: TGTGCCAGCAACCCAGGGGGAACCTATAATTCACCCCTCCACTTT. Protein: CASNPGGTYNSPLHF. Using reference TRBV7-2 and TRBJ1-6 for the parts outside the CDR3, the full variable domain is GAGVSQSPSNKVTEKGKDVELRCDPISGHTALYWYRQSLGQGLEFLIYFQGNSAPDKSGLPSDRFSAERTGGSVSTLTIQRTQQEDSAVYLCASNPGGTYNSPLHFGNGTRLTVT.

The chain employs TRBV14 and TRBJ1-2; TRBD1 agrees at 7 bases. J was trimmed by 8 bases and V by 4 bases; bases with no gene match: 7. Germline V gene sequence: CDR1 SGHDN, CDR2 FVKESK. The CDR3 runs to 13 residues. The CDR3 sequence: CASSPRQGTGYTF. CDR3 sequence (DNA): TGTGCCAGCAGCCCCCGACAGGGAACCGGCTACACCTTC.

The J gene is TRBJ2-1, the V gene TRBV14; TRBD2 might be the D (5 bases). The CDR3 extends over 15 amino acids. V was shortened by 3 bases and J by 9 bases, with 18 bases between the two germline ends. CDR1 and CDR2 from the germline V gene are SGHDN and FVKESK. Here the CDR3 reads CASSHVGERRGEQFF. As DNA, the CDR3 is TGTGCCAGCAGCCACGTTGGGGAGCGACGGGGTGAGCAGTTCTTC.

The rearrangement uses TRBV7-9 and TRBJ1-6; D gene uncertain. V was trimmed by 1 base and J by 6 bases, leaving 7 bases between them. Looked up from germline, CDR1 is SEHNR and CDR2 is FQNEAQ (reference sequence). The CDR3 extends over 14 amino acids. CDR3 DNA: TGTGCCAGCAGCTTAGGTGGACTTAATTCACCCCTCCACTTT. It specifies CASSLGGLNSPLHF.

The V and J genes are TRBV7-9 and TRBJ2-1; 10 bases are shared with TRBD1. This CDR3 is 16 amino acids long. The V segment lost 5 bases and the J segment 3 bases; nucleotides outside the gene matches: 7. Looked up from germline, CDR1 is SEHNR and CDR2 is FQNEAQ (reference sequence). Written as DNA, the CDR3 is TGTGCCAGCAGCGCACGCGGGACAGGGGACTACAATGAGCAGTTCTTC. This encodes CASSARGTGDYNEQFF.

J is TRBJ2-3 and V is TRBV7-9; 9 bases are a match to TRBD2. J gave up 4 bases and V 1 base, and 6 bases lay outside the gene matches. The germline V gene has CDR1 SEHNR and CDR2 FQNEAQ (reference sequence). The CDR3 loop spans 16 amino acids. The CDR3 DNA is TGTGCCAGCAGCTTAGTTTTAGCGGGAGTTTCAGATACGCAGTATTTT. Its protein product is CASSLVLAGVSDTQYF.

The chain has TRBV7-8 and TRBJ1-1; tentatively, D is TRBD1 (6 bases). Germline V gives CDR1 SGHVS, CDR2 FQNEAQ. This CDR3 region has 15 residues. V gave up 4 bases and J gave up 6 bases, with 18 bases separating them. CDR3: CASSSRFDRLAEAFF. DNA for the CDR3: TGTGCCAGCAGCTCCCGGTTCGACAGGCTGGCTGAAGCTTTCTTT.

This clone showed up just once. V and J are TRBV19 and TRBJ1-6, with TRBD1 as a possible D gene (5 bases). Per germline, CDR1 LNHDA and CDR2 SQIVND (reference sequence). The CDR3 totals 17 residues. V was shortened by 6 bases and J by 8 bases, with 23 bases between the two germline ends. CDR3 nucleotides: TGTGCCAGTAGCCCCATTACCCAAAAGGGGTGGGATTCACCCCTCCACTTT. It is translated as CASSPITQKGWDSPLHF.

V and J are TRBV27 and TRBJ1-1, with D perhaps TRBD1 (6 bases). CDR1 is MNHEY, CDR2 SMNVEV, per germline (reference sequence). Trimming shortened V by 10 bases and J by 1 base, and 16 bases separated the two germline ends. CDR3 length: 14 amino acids. The CDR3 protein is CATSPRQANTEAFF. CDR3 nucleotide sequence: TGTGCCACGTCACCAAGACAGGCGAACACTGAAGCTTTCTTT.

This chain links TRBV9 with TRBJ2-7; TRBD2 might be the D (6 bases). CDR3 size: 15 residues. Looked up from germline, CDR1 is SGDLS and CDR2 is YYNGEE. Trimming shortened V by 0 bases and J by 3 bases, and 13 bases separated the two germline ends. Here the CDR3 reads CASSVGNSGYYEQYF. CDR3 in DNA: TGTGCCAGCAGCGTAGGAAATAGCGGATACTACGAGCAGTACTTC.

The chain couples TRBV19 to TRBJ1-5; 9 bases align to TRBD1. The germline V gene has CDR1 LNHDA and CDR2 SQIVND (reference sequence). The CDR3 covers 19 residues. The trim removed 4 bases at V and 3 bases at J, leaving 16 bases unmatched. DNA of the CDR3: TGTGCCAGTAGTACCCTTCGCCGGGACAGGGAGGGAAACAATCAGCCCCAGCATTTT. This encodes CASSTLRRDREGNNQPQHF. The full variable domain, with the rest looked up from reference TRBV19 and TRBJ1-5, is DGGITQSPKYLFRKEGQNVTLSCEQNLNHDAMYWYRQDPGQGLRLIYYSQIVNDFQKGDIAEGYSVSREKKESFPLTVTSAQKNPTAFYLCASSTLRRDREGNNQPQHFGDGTRLSIL.

This chain uses TRBV27 with TRBJ2-3; a possible D gene is TRBD1 (5 bases). In germline, CDR1 is MNHEY, CDR2 SMNVEV (reference sequence). Trimming cost V 5 bases and J 6 bases, with 18 bases left between them. The CDR3 totals 15 residues. Here the CDR3 reads CASSKGARAFDTQYF. In DNA form, the CDR3 reads TGTGCCAGCAGTAAAGGGGCACGCGCTTTTGATACGCAGTATTTT.

This clone appeared a single time. This rearrangement joins TRBV6-5 to TRBJ1-6; no firm D call. CDR1 MNHEY and CDR2 SVGAGI come from the germline V gene. Trimming removed 7 bases at V and 2 bases at J, with 6 bases between. The CDR3 consists of 13 residues. The CDR3 nucleotides read TGTGCCAGCACGGGGACCTATAATTCACCCCTCCACTTT. Translating gives CASTGTYNSPLHF.

There are a few counts of this clone. V and J are TRBV18 and TRBJ2-2; the match to TRBD1 covers 8 bases. V shed 4 bases and J 1 base; nucleotides not matched to a gene: 2. Germline CDR1 is KGHSH and CDR2 is LQKENI. The CDR3 contains 15 residues. The CDR3, as DNA: TGTGCCAGCTCACTCGGGACAGGGAACACCGGGGAGCTGTTTTTT. This encodes CASSLGTGNTGELFF.

This clone was observed once. This chain connects TRBV5-1 to TRBJ2-1; perhaps TRBD1 as D (5 bases). Trimming shortened V by 7 bases and J by 3 bases, and 11 bases separated the two germline ends. The germline CDR1 and CDR2 sequences are SGHRS and YFSETQ. This CDR3 region has 13 residues. This CDR3 is CASRQGNYNEQFF. The CDR3 coding sequence is TGCGCCAGCCGCCAGGGAAACTACAATGAGCAGTTCTTC. The variable domain in full, completed from reference TRBV5-1 and TRBJ2-1, reads KAGVTQTPRYLIKTRGQQVTLSCSPISGHRSVSWYQQTPGQGLQFLFEYFSETQRNKGNFPGRFSGRQFSNSRSEMNVSTLELGDSALYLCASRQGNYNEQFFGPGTRLTVL.

This rearrangement joins TRBV6-5 to TRBJ2-2, with a possible D match to TRBD2 (6 bases). The V gene lost 6 bases and the J gene lost 6 bases, with 20 bases spanning the gap. The CDR3 sequence is 16 residues long. Germline CDR1 reads MNHEY; CDR2 reads SVGAGI. The CDR3 region is CASSYRGTPRPGELFF. CDR3 DNA sequence: TGTGCCAGCAGCTACCGCGGGACTCCGAGACCCGGGGAGCTGTTTTTT.

The chain uses TRBV24-1 and TRBJ1-1, with a tentative D call TRBD1 (6 bases). The length of the CDR3 is 15 residues. V was pared by 2 bases and J by 4 bases, with 13 bases between. CDR1 is KGHDR, CDR2 SFDVKD, per germline. The CDR3 reads CATSDSGAGSTEAFF. CDR3 nucleotide sequence: TGTGCCACCAGTGATTCAGGGGCAGGTAGCACTGAAGCTTTCTTT.

This chain links TRBV7-2 with TRBJ1-5; 7 nucleotides align to TRBD1. The CDR3 length is 15 residues. Germline trimming cut 1 base from V and 1 base from J; bases unmatched to any gene: 1. CDR1 and CDR2 (germline): SGHTA, FQGNSA. CDR3 bases: TGTGCCAGCAGCTTAGTGGGACAGAGCAATCAGCCCCAGCATTTT. This sequence encodes CASSLVGQSNQPQHF.

This clone has only one observation. The V gene is TRBV3-1 (or the pseudogene TRBV3-2), the J gene TRBJ2-2; 13 nucleotides match TRBD2. Looked up from germline, CDR1 is LGHDT and CDR2 is YNNKEL (reference sequence). This CDR3 has 16 amino acids. With V trimmed by 7 bases and J by 6 bases, 8 bases remained unmatched. CDR3 nucleotide sequence: TGTGCCAGCACCCCCAGGACTAGCGGGGGTTCCGGGGAGCTGTTTTTT. This encodes CASTPRTSGGSGELFF.

The chain uses TRBV27 and TRBJ2-3; D is undetermined. V was clipped by 2 bases and J by 3 bases, with 12 bases between them. The germline CDR1 and CDR2 sequences are MNHEY and SMNVEV (reference sequence). This CDR3 comprises 15 residues. The CDR3 spells CASSLSVHLTDTQYF. The DNA for the CDR3 is TGTGCCAGCAGTTTAAGTGTGCACTTGACAGATACGCAGTATTTT.

The chain uses TRBV7-9 and TRBJ2-1; the match to TRBD2 covers 15 bases. The CDR3 runs 15 residues. Germline V lookup: CDR1 SEHNR, CDR2 FQNEAQ (reference sequence). With 5 bases clipped from V and 8 bases from J, the junction kept 4 bases outside the gene matches. DNA for the CDR3: TGTGCCAGCAGCCCCGGACTAGCGGGAGGGGATGAGCAGTTCTTC. Its protein is CASSPGLAGGDEQFF. Full variable domain (remainder filled in from reference TRBV7-9 and TRBJ2-1): DTGVSQNPRHKITKRGQNVTFRCDPISEHNRLYWYRQTLGQGPEFLTYFQNEAQLEKSRLLSDRFSAERPKGSFSTLEIQRTEQGDSAMYLCASSPGLAGGDEQFFGPGTRLTVL.

CDR3: CASSPVGETQYF. The CDR3 nucleotides read TGTGCCAGCAGCCCCGTCGGAGAGACCCAGTACTTC. The V and J genes are TRBV11-3 and TRBJ2-5; D is unclear. V shed 5 bases and J shed 4 bases, with 8 bases lying between them. The CDR3 is 12 amino acids. The germline gives CDR1 SGHNT, CDR2 YENEEA. Together with reference TRBV11-3 and TRBJ2-5, the CDR3 gives the full variable domain: EAGVVQSPRYKIIEKKQPVAFWCNPISGHNTLYWYLQNLGQGPELLIRYENEEAVDDSQLPKDRFSAERLKGVDSTLKIQPAELGDSAVYLCASSPVGETQYFGPGTRLLVL.

The chain links TRBV6-2 or TRBV6-3 to TRBJ2-5, with D possibly being TRBD2 (5 bases). In germline, CDR1 is MNHEY, CDR2 SVGEGT. V lost 0 bases, J lost 5 bases, and 10 bases lay in between. CDR3 length: 14 amino acids. The CDR3 reads CASSYSRDGETQYF. The CDR3 DNA follows: TGTGCCAGCAGTTACTCTCGGGATGGTGAGACCCAGTACTTC.

The V call is TRBV24-1, the J call TRBJ1-2; D uncertain. The CDR3 runs to 17 residues. CDR1 and CDR2 from the germline V gene are KGHDR and SFDVKD. Trimming removed 3 bases from V and 6 bases from J, with 22 bases in between. CDR3 nucleotides: TGTGCCACCAGTGATGAGCGGGGTCGATTCGGCCGGGATGGCTACACCTTC. Protein product: CATSDERGRFGRDGYTF.